A single sample gave rise to the 25 T cell receptor beta chains below, sequenced in a study of T cells in Graves' hyperthyroidism and ophthalmopathy. The CDR3 regions of TCR beta were amplified from RNA transcripts. Primed by the HTBI set, a first-round RT-PCR was run on the TCR CDR3. TCRdb fed the multiplex PCR reads into MiXCR, producing one record per CDR3 protein. The sample carries about 360,000 distinct CDR3 sequences, less than 15% recorded once. Sequencing was performed on blood. These receptors originate from a young woman with Graves' hyperthyroidism.

This clonotype was observed a few times. This chain uses TRBV24-1 with TRBJ2-2; TRBD2 aligns across 12 bases. From germline, CDR1 is KGHDR and CDR2 SFDVKD. This CDR3 comprises 16 residues. The V segment lost 6 bases and the J segment 1 base; nucleotides outside the gene matches: 2. The CDR3 sequence is CATSRTSGVNTGELFF. CDR3 coding DNA: TGTGCCACCAGTCGGACTAGCGGGGTGAACACCGGGGAGCTGTTTTTT.

V is TRBV7-9 and J is TRBJ1-6; 7 nucleotides align to TRBD1. The V segment lost 3 bases and the J segment 6 bases; nucleotides outside the gene matches: 11. CDR1 is SEHNR, CDR2 FQNEAQ, per germline (reference sequence). There are 17 residues in the CDR3. The chain's CDR3 is CASSFLGTEKSNSPLHF. Here the CDR3 DNA reads TGTGCCAGCAGCTTTCTTGGGACAGAGAAAAGTAATTCACCCCTCCACTTT.

The rearrangement joins TRBV19 to TRBJ2-7, with 8 bases lining up with TRBD1. Germline lookup yields CDR1 LNHDA and CDR2 SQIVND (reference sequence). There are 15 residues in the CDR3. V trimming: 6 bases; J trimming: 4 bases; junction bases outside the gene matches: 11. The CDR3 sequence is CASSHPGGPPYEQYF. The CDR3 region has the DNA TGTGCCAGTAGCCACCCAGGGGGCCCTCCTTACGAGCAGTACTTC.

This clonotype has a count of ten or more. The chain links TRBV28 to TRBJ1-4, with D possibly being TRBD1 (5 bases). V was trimmed by 5 bases and J by 4 bases, leaving 14 bases between them. CDR3 size: 15 residues. Germline assignment: CDR1 MDHEN and CDR2 SYDVKM. In DNA form, the CDR3 reads TGTGCCAGCAGTCCCCCCGGGACGGTTAATGAAAAACTGTTTTTT. As protein: CASSPPGTVNEKLFF.

This clonotype was observed at least ten times. CDR3 DNA: TGTGCCAGCACCTCCGGGGGCGCGGAGGACACTGAAGCTTTCTTT. Translating it yields CASTSGGAEDTEAFF. The chain links TRBV6-1 to TRBJ1-1; the D gene is possibly TRBD1 (6 bases). CDR1 is MNHNS and CDR2 is SASEGT in the germline V gene. The CDR3 covers 15 residues. The V and J ends lost 7 bases and 3 bases respectively, with 18 bases between them.

This chain joins TRBV5-6 and TRBJ2-7; D call uncertain. CDR1 SGHDT and CDR2 YYEEEE come from the germline V gene. V gave up 5 bases and J gave up 6 bases, with 15 bases separating them. The length of the CDR3 is 13 residues. CDR3 residues: CASSWASAGEQYF. The CDR3 coding sequence is TGTGCCAGCAGTTGGGCGTCCGCCGGCGAGCAGTACTTC.

This clonotype was seen at least ten times. The V call is TRBV29-1, the J call TRBJ2-2, with TRBD2 identical over 7 bases. J lost 5 bases, V lost 5 bases, and 5 bases had no gene match. The germline CDR1 and CDR2 sequences are SQVTM and ANQGSEA. The CDR3 is made up of 13 amino acids. CDR3 residues: CSVYWGGTGELFF. In nucleotides, the CDR3 is TGCAGCGTTTATTGGGGGGGTACCGGGGAGCTGTTTTTT.

The table lists this clonotype with many counts. Here the CDR3 reads CASRTTFDSFYEQYF. CDR3 DNA: TGCGCCAGCAGGACCACCTTTGACAGTTTCTACGAGCAGTACTTC. V usage is TRBV5-1 and J usage is TRBJ2-7; a weak D match, TRBD1 (5 bases). Between the trimmed V and J ends, which lost 5 bases and 3 bases, there was a span of 18 bases. CDR1 and CDR2 from the germline V gene are SGHRS and YFSETQ. CDR3 length: 15 amino acids.

This clonotype has at least ten counts. CDR3 protein: CASSLDSGAMSDEQYF. In DNA, the CDR3 is TGCGCCAGCAGCTTGGATTCAGGGGCGATGAGCGACGAGCAGTACTTC. The chain links TRBV5-1 to TRBJ2-7; D may be TRBD1 (6 bases). The CDR3 is 16 residues long. Trimming shortened V by 0 bases and J by 5 bases, and 18 bases separated the two germline ends. Germline V lookup: CDR1 SGHRS, CDR2 YFSETQ.

This clonotype was seen a few times. J is TRBJ1-2 and V is TRBV19; D is ambiguous. Germline loops: CDR1 LNHDA, CDR2 SQIVND (reference sequence). CDR3 length: 14 amino acids. V lost 5 bases and J lost 2, with 12 bases in between. For the CDR3, the DNA is TGTGCCAGTAGTCTGGACGGTGGAAACTATGGCTACACCTTC. As protein: CASSLDGGNYGYTF.

V is TRBV14 and J is TRBJ2-6, with D possibly being TRBD1 or TRBD2 (5 bases each). Trimming shortened V by 2 bases and J by 4 bases, and 9 bases separated the two germline ends. CDR1 is SGHDN, CDR2 FVKESK, per germline. The CDR3 spans 15 residues. CDR3 DNA: TGTGCCAGCAGCCAAAGAGGGACCGGGGCCAACGTCCTGACTTTC. It codes for CASSQRGTGANVLTF.

The table lists this clonotype with many counts. The rearrangement joins TRBV20-1 to TRBJ1-6; TRBD1 aligns across 9 bases. V lost 2 bases and J lost 3; bases outside the gene matches: 2. The CDR3 is 15 amino acids. CDR1 and CDR2 (germline): DFQATT, SNEGSKA (reference sequence). The CDR3 is CSARMDRGYNSPLHF. The CDR3 nucleotides are TGCAGTGCTAGAATGGACAGGGGCTATAATTCACCCCTCCACTTT.

In the case of this clonotype: This may be a read error, as it is one base from a much larger clone. The J gene is TRBJ2-5, the V gene TRBV11-2; possibly TRBD1 for D (5 bases). Germline V gene data show CDR1 as SGHAT and CDR2 as FQNNGV. V was clipped by 1 base and J by 3 bases, with 15 bases between them. The CDR3 length is 16 residues. CDR3 in amino acids: CASSLGQSEPKETQYF. CDR3 nucleotides: TGTGCCAGCAGCTTAGGACAGTCGGAGCCCAAAGAGACCCAGTACTTC.

The table lists this clonotype with many counts. The chain links TRBV12-3 or TRBV12-4 to TRBJ1-1; 8 bases are shared with TRBD1. V lost 5 bases and J lost 2; bases outside the gene matches: 4. The CDR3 consists of 14 residues. The CDR3 DNA reads as TGTGCCAGCAGTGGGGACAGGTCTAACACTGAAGCTTTCTTT. Translated, it gives CASSGDRSNTEAFF.

The table lists this clonotype with many counts. The rearrangement links TRBV30 to TRBJ1-1; D gene uncertain. This CDR3 comprises 12 residues. The V gene's germline CDR1 is GTSNPN and CDR2 SVGIG (reference sequence). V was trimmed by 3 bases and J by 5 bases, leaving 10 bases between them. The CDR3 nucleotides are TGTGCCTGGAGCTTAGGAGGGACTGAAGCTTTCTTT. It translates to CAWSLGGTEAFF.

This clonotype was found many times. The V and J genes are TRBV2 and TRBJ2-2, with D perhaps TRBD1 or TRBD2 (5 bases each). CDR3 length: 15 residues. Deletions cut 2 bases from V and 4 bases from J, with 11 bases between. CDR1 is SNHLY, CDR2 FYNNEI, per germline. The CDR3 spells CASSELGTVTGELFF. The CDR3 region has the DNA TGTGCCAGCAGTGAACTAGGGACGGTCACCGGGGAGCTGTTTTTT.

This clonotype was detected many times. The chain carries TRBV10-3 and TRBJ1-2; possible D gene TRBD1, 5 bases. This CDR3 has 12 residues. The V end lost 6 bases, the J end lost 4 bases, and 9 bases lay between the germline ends. Germline CDR1 is ENHRY and CDR2 is SYGVKD. Written as DNA, the CDR3 is TGTGCCATCAGGGGGGTAGTCTATGGCTACACCTTC. Translated, it gives CAIRGVVYGYTF.

This clonotype was found many times. V and J are TRBV7-3 and TRBJ2-7; TRBD2 agrees at 12 bases. This CDR3 spans 14 amino acids. CDR1 is SGHTA, CDR2 FQGTGA, per germline. Unmatched junction bases numbered 4, after V lost 4 bases and J lost 6 bases. CDR3 residues: CASSSGLAGSEQYF. CDR3 DNA: TGTGCCAGCAGCTCAGGACTAGCGGGGAGCGAGCAGTACTTC.

This clonotype was seen ten or more times. This chain joins TRBV27 and TRBJ2-3, with a possible D match to TRBD2 (6 bases). The CDR3 sequence is 15 residues long. Trimming cost V 3 bases and J 5 bases, with 15 bases left between them. Per the germline V gene, CDR1 is MNHEY and CDR2 is SMNVEV (reference sequence). This CDR3 is CASSFTVGGGDTQYF. CDR3 bases: TGTGCCAGCAGTTTTACGGTGGGGGGAGGAGATACGCAGTATTTT.

This clonotype was seen ten or more times. The chain couples TRBV11-2 to TRBJ2-3; a possible D gene is TRBD1 (6 bases). The CDR3 loop spans 11 amino acids. V gave up 2 bases and J gave up 12 bases, with 9 bases separating them. Germline V gene data show CDR1 as SGHAT and CDR2 as FQNNGV. The CDR3 loop is CASSLYRDQYF. The CDR3 DNA is TGTGCCAGCAGCTTATACAGGGATCAGTATTTT.

This clonotype was recorded at least ten times. The rearrangement joins TRBV5-1 to TRBJ1-1, with D unresolved. CDR3 length: 14 amino acids. V was trimmed by 0 bases and J by 1 base, leaving 7 bases between them. Germline-derived CDR1 and CDR2 are SGHRS and YFSETQ. The CDR3 spells CASSLALENTEAFF. CDR3 nucleotides: TGCGCCAGCAGCTTGGCACTGGAGAACACTGAAGCTTTCTTT.

This clonotype has a count of ten or more. The chain is built from TRBV13 and TRBJ2-3; 13 bases agree with TRBD2. The germline V gene has CDR1 PRHDT and CDR2 FYEKMQ (reference sequence). Trimming cost V 5 bases and J 2 bases; bases outside gene matches: 7. The CDR3 length is 17 residues. CDR3 sequence: CASSVRTSGGTTDTQYF. In DNA form, the CDR3 reads TGTGCCAGCAGCGTCCGGACTAGCGGGGGTACCACAGATACGCAGTATTTT.

This clonotype was seen ten or more times. The genes are TRBV6-1 and TRBJ1-4; weak D call: TRBD1 (6 bases). Germline loops: CDR1 MNHNS, CDR2 SASEGT. V lost 7 bases and J lost 4, with 16 bases in between. The CDR3 sequence is 15 residues long. The CDR3 sequence: CASTNLGGLNEKLFF. In DNA form, the CDR3 reads TGTGCCAGCACCAATCTGGGGGGCCTTAATGAAAAACTGTTTTTT.

This clonotype has a count of ten or more. V gene TRBV29-1 combines with J gene TRBJ2-3; 9 nucleotides line up with TRBD1. The ends lost 4 bases at V and 1 base at J; junction bases unmatched: 3. CDR3 length: 14 residues. Germline V CDR1 and CDR2: SQVTM, ANQGSEA. The CDR3 loop reads CSVGGQGRTDTQYF. The CDR3 DNA reads TGCAGCGTTGGGGGACAGGGTCGCACAGATACGCAGTATTTT.

This chain uses TRBV4-1 with TRBJ2-1; possibly TRBD1 for D (5 bases). The CDR3 is 17 residues long. Germline V gene data show CDR1 as MGHRA and CDR2 as YSYEKL. V was trimmed by 2 bases and J by 9 bases, leaving 23 bases between them. CDR3 DNA: TGCGCCAGCAGCCAATCTACGCAAAGGGGCCAAAGACGTGAGCAGTTCTTC. This sequence encodes CASSQSTQRGQRREQFF.